This T cell receptor beta chain was retrieved from a study of control samples from healthy donors and cancer patients. The ends lost 4 bases at V and 5 bases at J; junction bases unmatched: 13. The CDR3 totals 16 residues. The germline CDR1 and CDR2 sequences are SGHKS and YYEKEE (reference sequence). TCRdb keeps only in-frame clones here, not all; method: immunoSEQ multiplex PCR. This sample has approximately 160,000 clones, with over 85% found just once. This sequence originates from a woman aged 55-69 years in good health. The rearrangement links TRBV5-5 to TRBJ1-2; 8 bases are shared with TRBD1. The specimen was blood. The CDR3 nucleotides read TGTGCCAGCAGCAAGAGCTTAGGACAGGGAGGATATGGCTACACCTTC. It specifies CASSKSLGQGGYGYTF.